Presented here are 28 T cell receptor beta chains from one specimen sequenced in a study of OX40 agonist ivuxolimab in advanced cancers. The repertoire was sequenced with immunoSEQ multiplex PCR; TCRdb's copy has only in-frame clones and lacks some. The sample has approximately 70,000 clones; under 95% are singletons. Sequenced here: CD4+ or CD8+ T cells sorted from blood, sampled in a trial of the OX40 agonist ivuxolimab. These receptors were obtained from an adult with an advanced solid tumor such as melanoma, head and neck, liver or kidney cancer.

The V and J genes are TRBV7-6 and TRBJ1-1; possibly TRBD1 for D (5 bases). There are 14 residues in the CDR3. V was cut by 1 base and J by 1 base, with 7 bases left in between. CDR1 and CDR2 from the germline V gene are SGHVS and FNYEAQ. CDR3 sequence: CASSLGGRNTEAFF. Written as DNA, the CDR3 is TGTGCCAGCAGCTTAGGGGGCCGGAACACTGAAGCTTTCTTT.

V and J are TRBV7-8 and TRBJ2-5; the D gene is possibly TRBD1 (6 bases). Per the germline V gene, CDR1 is SGHVS and CDR2 is FQNEAQ. With 6 bases removed from V and 3 bases from J, the gap between germline ends came to 8 bases. The CDR3 consists of 12 residues. The CDR3 DNA is TGTGCCAGCAGTCGGACAGAAGAGACCCAGTACTTC. Its protein product is CASSRTEETQYF.

The chain carries TRBV7-9 and TRBJ1-4, with D perhaps TRBD1 (6 bases). Germline V gene data show CDR1 as SEHNR and CDR2 as FQNEAQ (reference sequence). This CDR3 contains 15 residues. V was pared by 5 bases and J by 5 bases, with 15 bases between. Written as DNA, the CDR3 is TGTGCCAGCAGCCCGCCGAGGACAGTGAATGAAAAACTGTTTTTT. Translated, it gives CASSPPRTVNEKLFF.

The chain uses TRBV4-2 and TRBJ2-7; no reliable D call. V was trimmed by 0 bases and J by 1 base, leaving 4 bases between them. Germline V gene sequence: CDR1 LGHNA, CDR2 YNFKEQ. The length of the CDR3 is 13 residues. CDR3 nucleotides: TGTGCCAGCAGCCAAGAGATTTCCTACGAGCAGTACTTC. It specifies CASSQEISYEQYF.

V gene TRBV7-9 combines with J gene TRBJ1-6; 9 bases match TRBD1. CDR1 and CDR2 (germline): SEHNR, FQNEAQ (reference sequence). V lost 2 bases to trimming and J lost 7 bases; unmatched junction nucleotides: 6. CDR3 length: 16 residues. The DNA for the CDR3 is TGTGCCAGCAGCTTATGGAAGACAGGGGGAAATTCACCCCTCCACTTT. It is translated as CASSLWKTGGNSPLHF.

This clone is medium-sized by share. The CDR3: CATSRDVDSGANVLTF. The CDR3 DNA sequence: TGTGCCACCAGCAGAGATGTGGACTCTGGGGCCAACGTCCTGACTTTC. This rearrangement joins TRBV15 to TRBJ2-6; D unclear. Trimming left V 0 bases short and J 0 bases short, with 6 bases between. The CDR3 is 16 amino acids. Germline loops: CDR1 LNHNV, CDR2 YYDKDF (reference sequence).

This clone has just one count. This chain connects TRBV4-1 to TRBJ1-2; no reliable D call. This CDR3 spans 14 amino acids. Germline-derived CDR1 and CDR2 are MGHRA and YSYEKL. Deletions cut 0 bases from V and 2 bases from J, with 7 bases between. The CDR3 reads CASSQEPGNYGYTF. The CDR3 region has the DNA TGCGCCAGCAGCCAAGAGCCGGGAAACTATGGCTACACCTTC.

The V gene is TRBV27, the J gene TRBJ1-5; possible D gene TRBD1, 6 bases. Trimming removed 5 bases from V and 5 bases from J, with 16 bases in between. The CDR3 spans 15 residues. Germline V gene lookup returns CDR1 MNHEY and CDR2 SMNVEV (reference sequence). The CDR3: CASSPRGGPDQPQHF. For the CDR3, the DNA is TGTGCCAGCAGTCCTCGGGGGGGGCCCGATCAGCCCCAGCATTTT.

This sequence joins TRBV19 and TRBJ2-7; D unresolved. Per the germline V gene, CDR1 is LNHDA and CDR2 is SQIVND (reference sequence). The ends were cut back, 4 bases at V and 7 bases at J, with 14 bases in the middle. This CDR3 contains 13 residues. CDR3 bases: TGTGCCAGTAGTAACCCCCCTATGGAAGAGCAGTACTTC. Protein product: CASSNPPMEEQYF.

This rearrangement joins TRBV7-9 to TRBJ1-5; no clear D gene. Trimming pared 2 bases from V and 6 bases from J, leaving 5 bases between. This CDR3 is 12 amino acids long. The germline V gene encodes CDR1 SEHNR and CDR2 FQNEAQ (reference sequence). This chain's CDR3 is CASSLMSQPQHF. CDR3 sequence (DNA): TGTGCCAGCAGCTTAATGTCTCAGCCCCAGCATTTT.

This sequence joins TRBV6-5 and TRBJ2-7, with TRBD1 identical over 8 bases. This CDR3 is built from 15 residues. With V trimmed by 2 bases and J by 3 bases, 6 bases remained unmatched. Germline V gives CDR1 MNHEY, CDR2 SVGAGI. The CDR3 DNA reads as TGTGCCAGCAGTTACGGAGACAGGGGCCACTACGAGCAGTACTTC. This translates into CASSYGDRGHYEQYF.

CDR3 sequence reads: CATSRDRQQETQYF. CDR3 coding DNA: TGTGCCACCAGCAGAGATCGGCAGCAAGAGACCCAGTACTTC. This chain joins TRBV15 and TRBJ2-5; D remains unclear. Germline loops: CDR1 LNHNV, CDR2 YYDKDF (reference sequence). CDR3 length equals 14 residues. V was clipped by 0 bases and J by 2 bases, with 7 bases between them.

This clone is a singleton in its sample. The genes are TRBV27 and TRBJ2-1, with D tentatively TRBD2 (6 bases). V dropped 2 bases and J dropped 4 bases, with 9 bases sitting between them. The CDR3 is made up of 14 amino acids. CDR1 and CDR2 (germline): MNHEY, SMNVEV (reference sequence). The chain's CDR3 is CASSLAGPYNEQFF. As DNA, the CDR3 is TGTGCCAGCAGTTTAGCGGGACCGTACAATGAGCAGTTCTTC.

The chain uses TRBV7-3 and TRBJ2-1; the D is unclear. The CDR3 runs to 16 residues. CDR1 and CDR2 from the germline V gene are SGHTA and FQGTGA. V gave up 5 bases and J gave up 0 bases, with 14 bases separating them. The CDR3 protein is CASSENFGSSYNEQFF. Written as DNA, the CDR3 is TGTGCCAGCAGCGAAAATTTTGGAAGCTCCTACAATGAGCAGTTCTTC.

This chain connects TRBV29-1 to TRBJ2-6; no reliable D call. This CDR3 spans 15 amino acids. Trimming took off 5 bases at V and 4 bases at J, with 15 bases between the two ends. The germline V gene encodes CDR1 SQVTM and CDR2 ANQGSEA. The CDR3 DNA sequence: TGCAGCGTTCGTCTCGGTAGGACGGGGGCCAACGTCCTGACTTTC. Its translation: CSVRLGRTGANVLTF.

The chain couples TRBV30 to TRBJ2-1; 9 bases line up with TRBD1. The CDR3 has 13 amino acids. In germline, CDR1 is GTSNPN, CDR2 SVGIG (reference sequence). Trimming cost V 0 bases and J 8 bases; bases outside gene matches: 2. CDR3 DNA: TGTGCCTGGAGTGTGGGGACAGGGTATGAGCAGTTCTTC. It encodes CAWSVGTGYEQFF.

The chain links TRBV28 to TRBJ1-1; D not certain. Germline CDR1 is MDHEN and CDR2 is SYDVKM. This CDR3 comprises 15 residues. With 1 base removed from V and 3 bases from J, the gap between germline ends came to 12 bases. The chain's CDR3 is CASSLFSGGDTEAFF. As DNA, the CDR3 is TGTGCCAGCAGTTTATTTTCGGGTGGAGACACTGAAGCTTTCTTT.

The V and J genes are TRBV5-4 and TRBJ1-1; perhaps TRBD1 as D (5 bases). This CDR3 has 17 residues. Per germline, CDR1 SGHNT and CDR2 YYREEE (reference sequence). Trimming took 4 bases from V and 1 from J, leaving 20 bases between them. CDR3 DNA sequence: TGTGCCAGCAGCCACCCCCTAATGGACAACGGGAACACTGAAGCTTTCTTT. It translates to CASSHPLMDNGNTEAFF. Based on the CDR3 plus reference TRBV5-4 and TRBJ1-1, the full variable domain is ETGVTQSPTHLIKTRGQQVTLRCSSQSGHNTVSWYQQALGQGPQFIFQYYREEENGRGNFPPRFSGLQFPNYSSELNVNALELDDSALYLCASSHPLMDNGNTEAFFGQGTRLTVV.

The rearrangement uses TRBV4-1 and TRBJ2-2; D is unresolved. Germline CDR1 is MGHRA and CDR2 is YSYEKL. The germline V and J ends were trimmed by 8 bases and 5 bases, with 6 bases remaining between them. The CDR3 runs 11 residues. This CDR3 reads CASGETGELFF. As DNA, the CDR3 is TGCGCCAGCGGAGAAACCGGGGAGCTGTTTTTT.

The chain carries TRBV4-3 and TRBJ2-7; 7 bases map to TRBD1. CDR3 length: 15 residues. Germline CDR1 is LGHNA and CDR2 is YSLEER. J lost 3 bases, V lost 2 bases, and 7 bases had no gene match. CDR3: CASSQNEDRFYEQYF. The CDR3 DNA reads as TGCGCCAGCAGCCAAAATGAGGACAGGTTCTACGAGCAGTACTTC.

There are a few counts of this clone. The genes are TRBV4-2 and TRBJ1-4; D ambiguous. V lost 2 bases and J 0 bases, leaving 10 bases between the germline ends. In germline, CDR1 is LGHNA, CDR2 YNFKEQ. The CDR3 is 16 residues long. The CDR3: CASSQPTSATNEKLFF. The CDR3 nucleotides are TGTGCCAGCAGCCAACCTACAAGCGCAACTAATGAAAAACTGTTTTTT.

The chain recombines TRBV9 with TRBJ2-1; TRBD2 aligns across 9 bases. Germline lookup yields CDR1 SGDLS and CDR2 YYNGEE. The CDR3 has 18 amino acids. V gave up 0 bases and J gave up 0 bases; unmatched junction bases: 7. This CDR3 reads CASSVGYLAGSSYNEQFF. As DNA, the CDR3 is TGTGCCAGCAGCGTAGGCTATCTAGCGGGAAGCTCCTACAATGAGCAGTTCTTC. The full variable domain, completed using reference TRBV9 and TRBJ2-1, is DSGVTQTPKHLITATGQRVTLRCSPRSGDLSVYWYQQSLDQGLQFLIQYYNGEERAKGNILERFSAQQFPDLHSELNLSSLELGDSALYFCASSVGYLAGSSYNEQFFGPGTRLTVL.

The CDR3 reads CASSLFRERGEAFF. In DNA, the CDR3 is TGTGCCAGCAGTTTATTCAGGGAGAGAGGTGAAGCTTTCTTT. The rearrangement links TRBV27 to TRBJ1-1; tentatively, D is TRBD1 (5 bases). V was pared by 1 base and J by 7 bases, with 13 bases between. The CDR3 covers 14 residues. Germline CDR1 MNHEY, CDR2 SMNVEV (reference sequence).

The V call is TRBV6-6, the J call TRBJ2-6; D remains ambiguous. The length of the CDR3 is 15 residues. The ends were cut back, 2 bases at V and 10 bases at J, with 15 bases in the middle. From germline, CDR1 is MNHNY and CDR2 SVGAGI (reference sequence). The CDR3 here is CASSYGYSQPNVLTF. The CDR3 DNA reads as TGTGCCAGCAGTTACGGGTATAGCCAACCGAACGTCCTGACTTTC.

V usage is TRBV28 and J usage is TRBJ2-2; D gene uncertain. CDR1 is MDHEN and CDR2 is SYDVKM in the germline V gene. The CDR3 has 13 amino acids. Trimming removed 6 bases from V and 4 bases from J, with 9 bases in between. In nucleotides, the CDR3 is TGTGCCAGCAGCCTGACGGGCACCGGGGAGCTGTTTTTT. Translating gives CASSLTGTGELFF.

The chain uses TRBV13 and TRBJ2-7, with TRBD1 identical over 7 bases. V was pared by 5 bases and J by 4 bases, with 8 bases of the junction left unmatched. The CDR3 contains 14 residues. The germline V gene encodes CDR1 PRHDT and CDR2 FYEKMQ (reference sequence). The CDR3 sequence: CASSPGQSSYEQYF. CDR3 coding DNA: TGTGCCAGCAGCCCGGGACAGTCGTCTTACGAGCAGTACTTC.

The rearrangement uses TRBV4-3 and TRBJ1-1; TRBD1 matches 10 bases. This CDR3 is built from 16 residues. CDR1 LGHNA and CDR2 YSLEER come from the germline V gene. The junction had 7 bases not matched to a gene; V was cut back by 1 base and J by 5 bases. The chain's CDR3 is CASSQGTGGSETEAFF. The CDR3 nucleotides are TGCGCCAGCAGCCAAGGGACAGGGGGGAGTGAGACTGAAGCTTTCTTT.

This rearrangement joins TRBV19 to TRBJ1-5; 7 bases line up with TRBD1. The CDR3 covers 14 residues. CDR1 and CDR2 from the germline V gene are LNHDA and SQIVND (reference sequence). Trimming removed 7 bases from V and 4 bases from J; junction bases left unmatched: 7. CDR3 DNA: TGTGCCAGTAAGACAGGGATAAGAAATCAGCCCCAGCATTTT. Translating it yields CASKTGIRNQPQHF.